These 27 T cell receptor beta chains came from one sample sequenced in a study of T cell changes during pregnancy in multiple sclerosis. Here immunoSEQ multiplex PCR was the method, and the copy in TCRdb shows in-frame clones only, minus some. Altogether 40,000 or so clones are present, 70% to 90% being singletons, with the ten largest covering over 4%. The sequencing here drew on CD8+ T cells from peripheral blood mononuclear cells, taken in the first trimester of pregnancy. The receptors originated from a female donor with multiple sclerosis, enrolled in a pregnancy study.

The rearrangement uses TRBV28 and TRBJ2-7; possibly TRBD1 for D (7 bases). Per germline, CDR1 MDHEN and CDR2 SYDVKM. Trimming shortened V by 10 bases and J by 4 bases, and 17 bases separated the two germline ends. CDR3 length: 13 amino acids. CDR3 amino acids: CAINRGGVYEQYF. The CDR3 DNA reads TGTGCCATCAACAGGGGAGGTGTTTACGAGCAGTACTTC.

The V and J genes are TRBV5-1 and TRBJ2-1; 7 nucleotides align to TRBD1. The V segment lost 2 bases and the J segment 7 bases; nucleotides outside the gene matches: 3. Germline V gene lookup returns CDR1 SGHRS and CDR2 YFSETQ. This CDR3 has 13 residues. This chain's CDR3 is CASSFGTVNEQFF. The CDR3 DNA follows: TGCGCCAGCAGCTTTGGGACAGTGAATGAGCAGTTCTTC. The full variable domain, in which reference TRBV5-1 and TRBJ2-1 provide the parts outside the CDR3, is KAGVTQTPRYLIKTRGQQVTLSCSPISGHRSVSWYQQTPGQGLQFLFEYFSETQRNKGNFPGRFSGRQFSNSRSEMNVSTLELGDSALYLCASSFGTVNEQFFGPGTRLTVL.

The CDR3 region is CASSLGYEGEGGYTF. CDR3 bases: TGTGCCAGCAGCTTAGGCTATGAAGGGGAGGGTGGCTACACCTTC. The chain is built from TRBV13 and TRBJ1-2; possibly TRBD1 for D (5 bases). Trimming removed 0 bases at V and 7 bases at J, with 15 bases between. The germline V gene has CDR1 PRHDT and CDR2 FYEKMQ (reference sequence). The CDR3 is 15 amino acids.

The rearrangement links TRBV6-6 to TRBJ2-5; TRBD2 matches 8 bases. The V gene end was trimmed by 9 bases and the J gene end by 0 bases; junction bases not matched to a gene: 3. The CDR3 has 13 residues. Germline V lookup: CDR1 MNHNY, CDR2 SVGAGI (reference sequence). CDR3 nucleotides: TGTGCCAGTGTAGCGGGGTACCAAGAGACCCAGTACTTC. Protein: CASVAGYQETQYF.

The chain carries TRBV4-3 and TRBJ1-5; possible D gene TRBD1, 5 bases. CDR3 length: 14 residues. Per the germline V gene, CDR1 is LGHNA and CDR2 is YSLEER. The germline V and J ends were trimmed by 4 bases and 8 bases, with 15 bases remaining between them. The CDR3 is CASSLVGSGEPQHF. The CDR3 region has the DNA TGCGCCAGCAGCCTCGTGGGGTCGGGGGAGCCCCAGCATTTT.

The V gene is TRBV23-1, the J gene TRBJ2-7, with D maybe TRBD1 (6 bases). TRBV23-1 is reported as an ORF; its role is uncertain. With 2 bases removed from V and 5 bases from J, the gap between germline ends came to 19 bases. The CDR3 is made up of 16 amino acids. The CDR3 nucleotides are TGCGCCAGCAGTCAACGACTACAGGGAGTTCGCAACGAGCAGTACTTC. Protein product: CASSQRLQGVRNEQYF.

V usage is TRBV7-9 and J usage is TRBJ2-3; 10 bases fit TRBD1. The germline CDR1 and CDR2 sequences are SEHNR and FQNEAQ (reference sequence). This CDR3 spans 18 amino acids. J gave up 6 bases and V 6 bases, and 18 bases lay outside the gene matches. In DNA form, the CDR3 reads TGTGCCAGCAGTCGCCCAAAGTCCCCCGGGACAGGGGTGGATACGCAGTATTTT. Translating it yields CASSRPKSPGTGVDTQYF.

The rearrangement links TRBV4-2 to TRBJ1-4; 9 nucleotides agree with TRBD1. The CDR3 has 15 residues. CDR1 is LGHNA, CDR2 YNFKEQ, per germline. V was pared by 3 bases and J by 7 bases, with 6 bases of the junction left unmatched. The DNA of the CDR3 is TGTGCCAGCAGCCAGAATGGACAGGGGAGTGAAAAACTGTTTTTT. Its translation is CASSQNGQGSEKLFF.

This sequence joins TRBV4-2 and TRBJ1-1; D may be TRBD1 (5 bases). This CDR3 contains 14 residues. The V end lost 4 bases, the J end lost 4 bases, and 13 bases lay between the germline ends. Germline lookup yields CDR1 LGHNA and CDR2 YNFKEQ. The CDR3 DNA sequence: TGTGCCAGCAGCCGAGCAGGGTTCGGCACTGAAGCTTTCTTT. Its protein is CASSRAGFGTEAFF.

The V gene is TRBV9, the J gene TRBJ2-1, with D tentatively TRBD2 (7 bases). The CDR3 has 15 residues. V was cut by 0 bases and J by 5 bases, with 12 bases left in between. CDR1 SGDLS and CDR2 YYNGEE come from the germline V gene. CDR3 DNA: TGTGCCAGCAGCGTAGTGGGGGGGGCCCACAATGAGCAGTTCTTC. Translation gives CASSVVGGAHNEQFF.

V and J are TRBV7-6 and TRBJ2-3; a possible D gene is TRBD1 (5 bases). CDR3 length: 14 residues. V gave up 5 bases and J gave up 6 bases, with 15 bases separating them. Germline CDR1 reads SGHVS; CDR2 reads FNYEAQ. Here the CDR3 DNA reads TGTGCCAGCAGCGACACAGGTGCCCCGGATACGCAGTATTTT. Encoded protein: CASSDTGAPDTQYF.

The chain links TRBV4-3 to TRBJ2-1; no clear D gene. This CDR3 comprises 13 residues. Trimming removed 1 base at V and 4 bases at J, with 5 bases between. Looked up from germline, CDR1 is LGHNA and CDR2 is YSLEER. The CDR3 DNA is TGCGCCAGCAGCCAAGTTCAATACAATGAGCAGTTCTTC. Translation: CASSQVQYNEQFF.

The CDR3 coding sequence is TGTGCCAGTACCCCGGGACAGGGCGGTGGCTACACCTTC. Translated, it gives CASTPGQGGGYTF. The V gene is TRBV19, the J gene TRBJ1-2; 9 bases match TRBD1. The CDR3 is 13 residues long. Germline CDR1 reads LNHDA; CDR2 reads SQIVND (reference sequence). V was clipped by 7 bases and J by 7 bases; unmatched bases: 7.

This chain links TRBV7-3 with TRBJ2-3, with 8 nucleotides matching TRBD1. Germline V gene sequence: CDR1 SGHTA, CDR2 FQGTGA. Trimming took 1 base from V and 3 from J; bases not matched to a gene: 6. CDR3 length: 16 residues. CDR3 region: CASSLSGQGATDTQYF. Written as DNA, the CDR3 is TGTGCCAGCAGCTTAAGCGGGCAGGGGGCGACAGATACGCAGTATTTT.

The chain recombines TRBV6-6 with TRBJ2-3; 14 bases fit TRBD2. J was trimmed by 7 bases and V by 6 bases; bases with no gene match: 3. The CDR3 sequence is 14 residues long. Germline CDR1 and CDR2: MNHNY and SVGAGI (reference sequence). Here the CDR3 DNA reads TGTGCCAGCAGGACTAGCGGGGGGGCCAATACGCAGTATTTT. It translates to CASRTSGGANTQYF.

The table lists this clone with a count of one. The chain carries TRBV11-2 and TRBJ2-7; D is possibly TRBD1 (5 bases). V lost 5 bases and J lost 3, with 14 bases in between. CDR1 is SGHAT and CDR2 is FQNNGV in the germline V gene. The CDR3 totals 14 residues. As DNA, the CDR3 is TGTGCCAGCAGCGATATGACAGTGCGCTACGAGCAGTACTTC. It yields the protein CASSDMTVRYEQYF.

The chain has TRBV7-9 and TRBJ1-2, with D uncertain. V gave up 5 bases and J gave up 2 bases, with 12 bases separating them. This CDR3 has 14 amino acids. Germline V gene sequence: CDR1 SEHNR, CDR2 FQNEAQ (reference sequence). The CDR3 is CASSTIGSNYGYTF. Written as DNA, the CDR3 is TGTGCCAGCAGCACGATCGGGTCGAACTATGGCTACACCTTC.

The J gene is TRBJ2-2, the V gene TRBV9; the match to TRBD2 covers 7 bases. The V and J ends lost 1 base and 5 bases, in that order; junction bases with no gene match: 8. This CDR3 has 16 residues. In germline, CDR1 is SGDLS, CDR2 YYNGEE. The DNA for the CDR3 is TGTGCCAGCAGCGTACGACTAGCTGAATTTACCGGGGAGCTGTTTTTT. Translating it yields CASSVRLAEFTGELFF.

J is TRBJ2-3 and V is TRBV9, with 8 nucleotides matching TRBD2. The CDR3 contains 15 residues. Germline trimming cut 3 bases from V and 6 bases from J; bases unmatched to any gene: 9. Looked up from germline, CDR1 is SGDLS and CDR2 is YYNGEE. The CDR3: CASSAPRGGSDTQYF. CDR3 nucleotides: TGTGCCAGCAGCGCCCCCCGCGGGGGGTCGGATACGCAGTATTTT.

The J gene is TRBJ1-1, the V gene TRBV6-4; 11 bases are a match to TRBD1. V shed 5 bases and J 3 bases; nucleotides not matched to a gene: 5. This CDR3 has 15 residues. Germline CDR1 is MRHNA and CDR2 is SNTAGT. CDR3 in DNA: TGTGCCAGCAGTTACGGGACAGGGGGGGACACTGAAGCTTTCTTT. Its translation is CASSYGTGGDTEAFF.

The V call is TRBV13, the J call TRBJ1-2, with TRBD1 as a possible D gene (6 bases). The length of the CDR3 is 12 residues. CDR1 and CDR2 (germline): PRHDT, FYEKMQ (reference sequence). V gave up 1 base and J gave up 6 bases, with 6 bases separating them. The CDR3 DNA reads TGTGCCAGCAGCTTAGAGGGGGATGGCTACACCTTC. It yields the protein CASSLEGDGYTF.

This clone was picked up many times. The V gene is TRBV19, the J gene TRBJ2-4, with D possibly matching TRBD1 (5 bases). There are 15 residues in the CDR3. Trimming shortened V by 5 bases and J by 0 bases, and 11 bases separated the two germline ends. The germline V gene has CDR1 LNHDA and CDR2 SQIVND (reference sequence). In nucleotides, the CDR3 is TGTGCCAGTAGTTGGGGCCGGTTAGCCAAAAACATTCAGTACTTC. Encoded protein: CASSWGRLAKNIQYF.

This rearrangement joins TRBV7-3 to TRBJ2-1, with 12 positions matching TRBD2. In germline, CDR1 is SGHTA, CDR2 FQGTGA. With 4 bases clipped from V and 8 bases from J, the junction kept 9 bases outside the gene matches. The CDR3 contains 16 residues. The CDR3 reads CASSSWTSGVPDEQFF. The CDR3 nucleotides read TGTGCCAGCAGCTCCTGGACTAGCGGGGTACCGGATGAGCAGTTCTTC.

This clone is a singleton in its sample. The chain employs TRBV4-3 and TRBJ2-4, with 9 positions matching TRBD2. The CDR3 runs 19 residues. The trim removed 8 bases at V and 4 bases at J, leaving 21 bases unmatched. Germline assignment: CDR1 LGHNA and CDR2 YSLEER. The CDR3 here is CASAHGASGVRTLKNIQYF. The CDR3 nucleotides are TGCGCCAGCGCCCACGGGGCTAGCGGGGTACGGACCTTAAAAAACATTCAGTACTTC.

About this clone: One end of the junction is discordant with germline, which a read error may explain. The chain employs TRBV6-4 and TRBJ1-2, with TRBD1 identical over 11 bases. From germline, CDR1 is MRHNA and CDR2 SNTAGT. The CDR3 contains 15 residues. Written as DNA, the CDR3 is TGTGCCAGCAGTTACTCGCCGGACAGGGGGCGAGGCTACACCTTC. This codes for CASSYSPDRGRGYTF.

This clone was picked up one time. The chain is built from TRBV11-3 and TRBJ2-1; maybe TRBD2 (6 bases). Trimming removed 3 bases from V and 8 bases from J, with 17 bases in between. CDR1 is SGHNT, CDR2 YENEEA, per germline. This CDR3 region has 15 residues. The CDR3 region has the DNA TGTGCCAGCAGCTTGAGGGCCCACCCGGGGGATGAGCAGTTCTTC. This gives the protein CASSLRAHPGDEQFF.

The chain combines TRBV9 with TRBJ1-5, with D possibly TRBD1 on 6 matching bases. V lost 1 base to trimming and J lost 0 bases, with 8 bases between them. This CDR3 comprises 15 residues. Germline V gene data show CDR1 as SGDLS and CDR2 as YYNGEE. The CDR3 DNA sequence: TGTGCCAGCAGCGTATCAGGGGCTAGCAATCAGCCCCAGCATTTT. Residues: CASSVSGASNQPQHF.